Below, 24 T cell receptor beta chains from the same sample are listed, as sequenced in a study of T cell repertoires in cytomegalovirus infection. Their recognized antigens are unknown. In TCRdb, the reads were re-called with MiXCR into one record per CDR3 protein. The data hold 100,000 to 150,000 distinct CDR3 sequences, with 30% to 40% observed a single time. The source was CD8+ T cells from cultured PBMCs, collected from culture after CMV antigen stimulation. The receptors come from a human donor in good health (CMV status not recorded). Some clones in this sample may be carry-over from other donors' samples.

This rearrangement joins TRBV7-9 to TRBJ2-1; 8 bases are a match to TRBD2. From germline, CDR1 is SEHNR and CDR2 FQNEAQ (reference sequence). This CDR3 has 17 amino acids. Trimming cost V 1 base and J 3 bases; bases outside gene matches: 8. The CDR3 bases are TGTGCCAGCAGCTTAGTCGGCCGGGGGGGCTACTACAATGAGCAGTTCTTC. Protein: CASSLVGRGGYYNEQFF.

This sequence joins TRBV7-9 and TRBJ2-7; D call uncertain. The V and J ends lost 7 bases and 4 bases respectively, with 14 bases between them. CDR3 length equals 13 residues. Per germline, CDR1 SEHNR and CDR2 FQNEAQ (reference sequence). Here the CDR3 reads CASTPEGPYEQYF. For the CDR3, the DNA is TGTGCCAGCACCCCCGAAGGTCCGTACGAGCAGTACTTC.

This clonotype was recorded a few times. This rearrangement joins TRBV7-9 to TRBJ2-3, with a tentative D call TRBD1 (5 bases). V lost 0 bases to trimming and J lost 1 base, with 5 bases between them. CDR3 length: 14 residues. CDR1 and CDR2 from the germline V gene are SEHNR and FQNEAQ (reference sequence). The CDR3 is CASSLARGTDTQYF. The CDR3 DNA follows: TGTGCCAGCAGCTTAGCCAGGGGCACAGATACGCAGTATTTT.

The rearrangement uses TRBV27 and TRBJ1-6; D is unclear. The CDR3 is 16 residues long. In germline, CDR1 is MNHEY, CDR2 SMNVEV (reference sequence). Trimming stripped 7 bases from V and 7 bases from J, with 20 bases between. In DNA form, the CDR3 reads TGTGCCAGCACCCATGCTAGTTGGGTTGGAAATTCACCCCTCCACTTT. Protein sequence: CASTHASWVGNSPLHF.

This clonotype was observed a single time. V and J are TRBV19 and TRBJ1-1; D is perhaps TRBD1 (5 bases). CDR3 size: 17 residues. Per germline, CDR1 LNHDA and CDR2 SQIVND (reference sequence). V shed 6 bases and J shed 6 bases, with 26 bases lying between them. Written as DNA, the CDR3 is TGTGCCAGTAGGTCGCTGATCGGGACCGATGCTAGCGCTGAAGCTTTCTTT. This translates into CASRSLIGTDASAEAFF.

This rearrangement joins TRBV6-1 to TRBJ1-5; D gene unclear. CDR3 length: 13 amino acids. V lost 5 bases to trimming and J lost 4 bases, with 9 bases between them. Per the germline V gene, CDR1 is MNHNS and CDR2 is SASEGT. The CDR3 DNA is TGTGCCAGCAGTCCGGGAGGTAATCAGCCCCAGCATTTT. This sequence encodes CASSPGGNQPQHF.

The chain uses TRBV12-3 or TRBV12-4 and TRBJ2-7; 9 bases are shared with TRBD2. The CDR3 contains 14 residues. The V and J ends lost 3 bases and 2 bases, in that order; junction bases with no gene match: 2. As DNA, the CDR3 is TGTGCCAGCAGTTTTGGCGGGGGGGCCTACGAGCAGTACTTC. Its protein product is CASSFGGGAYEQYF.

V usage is TRBV19 and J usage is TRBJ2-3; TRBD1 matches at 7 bases. The CDR3 loop spans 16 amino acids. The germline gives CDR1 LNHDA, CDR2 SQIVND (reference sequence). Losses at the gene ends were 0 bases for V and 1 base for J; bases not matched to a gene: 4. The CDR3 here is CASSIEYRGGTDTQYF. CDR3 DNA: TGTGCCAGTAGTATAGAGTACAGGGGCGGCACAGATACGCAGTATTTT.

This sequence joins TRBV6-1 and TRBJ1-6; D not resolved. The CDR3 sequence is 19 residues long. Germline values: CDR1 MNHNS, CDR2 SASEGT. V shed 5 bases and J shed 7 bases, with 27 bases lying between them. In DNA form, the CDR3 reads TGTGCCAGCAGTTACGCGACTGCGTACCGAGCCCCCTCCAATTCACCCCTCCACTTT. Translated: CASSYATAYRAPSNSPLHF.

The rearrangement joins TRBV6-6 to TRBJ2-7; the match to TRBD2 covers 7 bases. Trimming cost V 7 bases and J 0 bases; bases outside gene matches: 12. Germline CDR1 and CDR2: MNHNY and SVGAGI (reference sequence). CDR3 size: 16 residues. Here the CDR3 DNA reads TGTGCCAGCACCAAATACGCGGGGGAAACCTCCTACGAGCAGTACTTC. Translated, it gives CASTKYAGETSYEQYF.

This clonotype was seen at least ten times. V and J are TRBV7-9 and TRBJ1-6; TRBD1 agrees at 9 bases. The CDR3 contains 15 residues. CDR1 is SEHNR and CDR2 is FQNEAQ in the germline V gene (reference sequence). J gave up 7 bases and V 5 bases, and 6 bases lay outside the gene matches. CDR3 loop: CASSPDRGRNSPLHF. CDR3 sequence (DNA): TGTGCCAGCAGCCCCGACAGGGGGAGGAATTCACCCCTCCACTTT.

This clonotype was counted many times. The V call is TRBV20-1, the J call TRBJ2-7; TRBD1 matches 8 bases. V trimming: 6 bases; J trimming: 6 bases; junction bases outside the gene matches: 10. Germline loops: CDR1 DFQATT, CDR2 SNEGSKA (reference sequence). The CDR3 totals 13 residues. The CDR3 DNA reads as TGCAGTGCCATGACAGGGGATTTTTCCGAGCAGTACTTC. Translating it yields CSAMTGDFSEQYF.

This clonotype has ten or more counts. This chain connects TRBV7-6 to TRBJ2-1, with 12 nucleotides matching TRBD2. This CDR3 is 15 amino acids long. CDR1 SGHVS and CDR2 FNYEAQ come from the germline V gene. Losses at the gene ends were 6 bases for V and 5 bases for J; bases not matched to a gene: 5. The CDR3 sequence is CASSTGLAGNNEQFF. CDR3 nucleotide sequence: TGTGCCAGCAGTACCGGACTAGCGGGGAACAATGAGCAGTTCTTC.

J is TRBJ2-5 and V is TRBV7-9, with a tentative D call TRBD1 (6 bases). V was cut by 4 bases and J by 5 bases, with 11 bases left in between. This CDR3 is 13 amino acids long. Germline V gene lookup returns CDR1 SEHNR and CDR2 FQNEAQ (reference sequence). The CDR3 protein is CASSSDRTETQYF. The CDR3 DNA reads as TGTGCCAGCAGCTCGGACAGAACGGAGACCCAGTACTTC.

The V gene is TRBV11-2, the J gene TRBJ1-1; possibly TRBD1 for D (5 bases). The V end lost 1 base, the J end lost 0 bases, and 9 bases lay between the germline ends. The CDR3 sequence is 15 residues long. Per germline, CDR1 SGHAT and CDR2 FQNNGV. The CDR3 reads CASSLGGELNTEAFF. The DNA of the CDR3 is TGTGCCAGCAGCTTAGGGGGGGAACTGAACACTGAAGCTTTCTTT.

This clonotype appeared a few times. The J gene is TRBJ2-5, the V gene TRBV18, with 7 bases lining up with TRBD1. The CDR3 has 16 residues. Germline trimming cut 4 bases from V and 2 bases from J; bases unmatched to any gene: 10. Germline V gives CDR1 KGHSH, CDR2 LQKENI. The CDR3 nucleotides are TGTGCCAGCTCACTCATTCGACAGGGATATCAAGAGACCCAGTACTTC. It yields the protein CASSLIRQGYQETQYF.

J is TRBJ2-5 and V is TRBV5-4; maybe TRBD2 (5 bases). Between the trimmed V and J ends, which lost 1 base and 2 bases, there was a span of 15 bases. Germline lookup yields CDR1 SGHNT and CDR2 YYREEE (reference sequence). This CDR3 is 16 amino acids long. The CDR3 coding sequence is TGTGCCAGCAGCTTGCCTGAGACGGGGAGACAAGAGACCCAGTACTTC. Protein sequence: CASSLPETGRQETQYF.

This sequence joins TRBV7-9 and TRBJ1-4, with D possibly being TRBD1 (6 bases). The V gene lost 4 bases and the J gene lost 5 bases, with 17 bases spanning the gap. The CDR3 extends over 16 amino acids. Germline CDR1 is SEHNR and CDR2 is FQNEAQ (reference sequence). The CDR3 nucleotides are TGTGCCAGCAGCTCACTCAATAGGGGGATAAATGAAAAACTGTTTTTT. It yields the protein CASSSLNRGINEKLFF.

This clonotype was recorded many times. The chain carries TRBV27 and TRBJ1-5; D call uncertain. Trimming removed 4 bases at V and 6 bases at J, with 10 bases between. The germline CDR1 and CDR2 sequences are MNHEY and SMNVEV (reference sequence). The CDR3 has 13 amino acids. CDR3 residues: CASSSYGSQPQHF. CDR3 coding DNA: TGTGCCAGCAGTTCTTACGGCAGTCAGCCCCAGCATTTT.

This clonotype was observed a few times. V is TRBV27 and J is TRBJ2-2; possible D gene TRBD1, 5 bases. The germline gives CDR1 MNHEY, CDR2 SMNVEV (reference sequence). Deletions cut 3 bases from V and 0 bases from J, with 17 bases between. The CDR3 is made up of 18 amino acids. As DNA, the CDR3 is TGTGCCAGCAGTTTCACCTACGAAACAGGAGCGAACACCGGGGAGCTGTTTTTT. Translation: CASSFTYETGANTGELFF.

This clonotype was seen more than once but under ten times. The chain is built from TRBV4-3 and TRBJ2-1; 10 bases align to TRBD1. CDR1 is LGHNA and CDR2 is YSLEER in the germline V gene. J was trimmed by 1 base and V by 1 base; bases with no gene match: 16. This CDR3 contains 21 residues. Here the CDR3 reads CASSQAGPGTGEWRSYNEQFF. Here the CDR3 DNA reads TGCGCCAGCAGCCAAGCCGGGCCCGGGACAGGGGAATGGAGGTCCTACAATGAGCAGTTCTTC.

The chain uses TRBV27 and TRBJ1-2; the D gene is possibly TRBD1 (6 bases). V dropped 5 bases and J dropped 4 bases, with 11 bases sitting between them. This CDR3 spans 13 amino acids. Germline CDR1 reads MNHEY; CDR2 reads SMNVEV (reference sequence). Written as DNA, the CDR3 is TGTGCCAGCAGTCCAGGGGCAATCTATGGCTACACCTTC. Its protein product is CASSPGAIYGYTF.

The chain joins TRBV29-1 to TRBJ2-5; D is unresolved. Germline loops: CDR1 SQVTM, CDR2 ANQGSEA. Trimming cost V 4 bases and J 0 bases, with 12 bases left between them. The CDR3 runs 14 residues. DNA of the CDR3: TGCAGCGTTGTTAACCTGGAGTACCAAGAGACCCAGTACTTC. This gives the protein CSVVNLEYQETQYF.

The J gene is TRBJ1-5, the V gene TRBV27; D remains unclear. This CDR3 comprises 15 residues. The germline gives CDR1 MNHEY, CDR2 SMNVEV (reference sequence). Deletions cut 0 bases from V and 4 bases from J, with 10 bases between. The CDR3 loop is CASSLSMEGNQPQHF. The CDR3 DNA reads TGTGCCAGCAGTTTATCGATGGAGGGAAATCAGCCCCAGCATTTT.